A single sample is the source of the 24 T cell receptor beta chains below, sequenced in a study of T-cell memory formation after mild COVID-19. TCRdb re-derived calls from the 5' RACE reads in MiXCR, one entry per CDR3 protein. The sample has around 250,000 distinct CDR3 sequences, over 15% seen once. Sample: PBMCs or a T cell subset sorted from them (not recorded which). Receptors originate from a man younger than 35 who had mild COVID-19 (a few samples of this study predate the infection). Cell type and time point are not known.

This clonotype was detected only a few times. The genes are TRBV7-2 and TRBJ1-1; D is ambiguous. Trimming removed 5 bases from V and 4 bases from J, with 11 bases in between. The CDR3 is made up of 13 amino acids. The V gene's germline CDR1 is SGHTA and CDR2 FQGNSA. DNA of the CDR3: TGTGCCAGCAGCCAATCCCCGGGCACTGAAGCTTTCTTT. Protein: CASSQSPGTEAFF.

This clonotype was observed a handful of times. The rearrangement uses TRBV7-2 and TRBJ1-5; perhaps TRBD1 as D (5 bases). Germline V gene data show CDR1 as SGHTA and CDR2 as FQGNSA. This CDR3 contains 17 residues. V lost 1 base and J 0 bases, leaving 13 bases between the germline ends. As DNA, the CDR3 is TGTGCCAGCAGCTTAGAGTGGGCAGGGTCTAGCAATCAGCCCCAGCATTTT. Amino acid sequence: CASSLEWAGSSNQPQHF.

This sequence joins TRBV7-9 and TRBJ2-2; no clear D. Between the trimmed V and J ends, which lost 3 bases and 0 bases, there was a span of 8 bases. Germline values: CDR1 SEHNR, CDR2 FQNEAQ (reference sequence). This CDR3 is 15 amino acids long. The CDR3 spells CASSLRSSNTGELFF. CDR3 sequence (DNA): TGTGCCAGCAGCTTGAGAAGCTCGAACACCGGGGAGCTGTTTTTT.

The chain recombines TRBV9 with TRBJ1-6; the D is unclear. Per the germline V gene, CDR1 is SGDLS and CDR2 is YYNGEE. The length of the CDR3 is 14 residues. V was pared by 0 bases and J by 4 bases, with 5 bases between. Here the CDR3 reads CASSVGDYNSPLHF. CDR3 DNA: TGTGCCAGCAGCGTAGGGGATTATAATTCACCCCTCCACTTT.

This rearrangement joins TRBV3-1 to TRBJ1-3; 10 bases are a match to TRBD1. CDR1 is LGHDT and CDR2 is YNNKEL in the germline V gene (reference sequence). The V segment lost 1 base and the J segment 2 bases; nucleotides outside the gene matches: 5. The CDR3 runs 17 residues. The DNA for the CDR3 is TGTGCCAGCAGCCAAGCCATCGGACAGGGGGCTGGAAACACCATATATTTT. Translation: CASSQAIGQGAGNTIYF.

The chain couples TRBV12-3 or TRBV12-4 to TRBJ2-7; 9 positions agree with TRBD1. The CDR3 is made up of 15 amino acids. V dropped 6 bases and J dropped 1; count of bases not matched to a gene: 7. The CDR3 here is CASRSPGQGSYEQYF. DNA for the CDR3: TGTGCCAGCAGGTCACCGGGACAGGGATCCTACGAGCAGTACTTC.

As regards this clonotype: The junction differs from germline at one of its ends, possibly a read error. The CDR3 loop reads CASRQDLGQGPKLFF. DNA of the CDR3: TGCGCCAGCAGACAAGATTTGGGACAGGGACCAAAACTGTTTTTT. V gene TRBV4-3 combines with J gene TRBJ1-4, with 9 bases matching TRBD1. The CDR3 runs to 15 residues. Germline CDR1 is LGHNA and CDR2 is YSLEER.

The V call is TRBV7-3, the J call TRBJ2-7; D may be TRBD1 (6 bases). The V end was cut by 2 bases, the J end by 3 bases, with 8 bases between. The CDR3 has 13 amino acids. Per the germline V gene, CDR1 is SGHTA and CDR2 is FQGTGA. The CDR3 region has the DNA TGTGCCAGCAGCTTAGGACAGTTCTACGAGCAGTACTTC. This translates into CASSLGQFYEQYF. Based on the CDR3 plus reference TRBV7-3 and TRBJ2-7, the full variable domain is GAGVSQTPSNKVTEKGKYVELRCDPISGHTALYWYRQSLGQGPEFLIYFQGTGAADDSGLPNDRFFAVRPEGSVSTLKIQRTERGDSAVYLCASSLGQFYEQYFGPGTRLTVT.

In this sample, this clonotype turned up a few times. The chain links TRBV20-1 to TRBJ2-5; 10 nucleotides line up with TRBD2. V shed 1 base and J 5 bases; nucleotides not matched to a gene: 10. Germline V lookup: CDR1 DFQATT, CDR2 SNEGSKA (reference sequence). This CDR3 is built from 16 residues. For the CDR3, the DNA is TGCAGTGCTAGAGGGCTAGCGGGGGTCCACCGGGAGACCCAGTACTTC. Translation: CSARGLAGVHRETQYF.

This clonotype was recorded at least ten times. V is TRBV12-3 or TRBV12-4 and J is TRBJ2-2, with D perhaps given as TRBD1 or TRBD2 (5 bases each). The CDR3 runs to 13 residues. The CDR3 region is CAGVLRNTGELFF. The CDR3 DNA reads TGTGCGGGGGTGCTAAGGAACACCGGGGAGCTGTTTTTT.

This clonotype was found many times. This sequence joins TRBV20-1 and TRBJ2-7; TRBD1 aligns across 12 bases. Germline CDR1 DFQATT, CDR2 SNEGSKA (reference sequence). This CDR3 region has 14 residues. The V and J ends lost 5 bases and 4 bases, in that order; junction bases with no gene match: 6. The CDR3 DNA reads TGCAGTGCTCGCCGGGACAGGGGGCTGTACGAGCAGTACTTC. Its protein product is CSARRDRGLYEQYF.

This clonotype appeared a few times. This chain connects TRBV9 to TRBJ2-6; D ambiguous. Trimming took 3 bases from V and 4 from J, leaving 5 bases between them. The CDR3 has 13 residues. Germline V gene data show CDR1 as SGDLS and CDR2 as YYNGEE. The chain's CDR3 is CASSETGANVLTF. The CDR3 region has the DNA TGTGCCAGCAGCGAGACGGGGGCCAACGTCCTGACTTTC.

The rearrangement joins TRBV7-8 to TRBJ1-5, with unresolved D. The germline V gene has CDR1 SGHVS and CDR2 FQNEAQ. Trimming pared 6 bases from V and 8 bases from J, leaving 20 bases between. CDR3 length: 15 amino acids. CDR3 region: CASSSWSGTLEPQHF. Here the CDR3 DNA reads TGTGCCAGCAGTTCGTGGTCGGGCACACTCGAGCCCCAGCATTTT. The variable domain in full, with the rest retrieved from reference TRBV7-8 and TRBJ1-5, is GAGVSQSPRYKVAKRGQDVALRCDPISGHVSLFWYQQALGQGPEFLTYFQNEAQLDKSGLPSDRFFAERPEGSVSTLKIQRTQQEDSAVYLCASSSWSGTLEPQHFGDGTRLSIL.

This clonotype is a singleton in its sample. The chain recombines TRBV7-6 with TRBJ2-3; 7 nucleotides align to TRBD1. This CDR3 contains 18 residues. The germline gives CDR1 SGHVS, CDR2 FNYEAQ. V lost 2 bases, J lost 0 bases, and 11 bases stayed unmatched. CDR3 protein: CASSLFLRGTDSTDTQYF. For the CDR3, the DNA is TGTGCCAGCAGCTTATTCTTACGAGGGACAGATAGCACAGATACGCAGTATTTT.

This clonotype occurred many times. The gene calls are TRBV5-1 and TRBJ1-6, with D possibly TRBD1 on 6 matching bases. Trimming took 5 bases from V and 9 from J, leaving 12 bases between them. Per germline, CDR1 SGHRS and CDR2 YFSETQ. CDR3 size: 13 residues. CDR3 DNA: TGCGCCAGCAGTCCAGGGGAGAGTTCACCCCTCCACTTT. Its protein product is CASSPGESSPLHF.

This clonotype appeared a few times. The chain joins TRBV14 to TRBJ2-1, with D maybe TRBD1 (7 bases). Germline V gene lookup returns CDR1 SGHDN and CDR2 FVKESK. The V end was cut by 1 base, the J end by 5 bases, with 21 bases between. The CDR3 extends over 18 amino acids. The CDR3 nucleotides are TGTGCCAGCAGCCAAGTGCGGTCCGCGGGCAGGGGGGACAATGAGCAGTTCTTC. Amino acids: CASSQVRSAGRGDNEQFF.

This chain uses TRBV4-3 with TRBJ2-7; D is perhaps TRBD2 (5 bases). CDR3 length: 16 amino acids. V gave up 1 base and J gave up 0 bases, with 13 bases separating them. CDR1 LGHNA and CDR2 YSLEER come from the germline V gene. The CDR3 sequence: CASSQGPAGSSYEQYF. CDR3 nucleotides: TGCGCCAGCAGCCAAGGCCCTGCGGGTAGCTCCTACGAGCAGTACTTC.

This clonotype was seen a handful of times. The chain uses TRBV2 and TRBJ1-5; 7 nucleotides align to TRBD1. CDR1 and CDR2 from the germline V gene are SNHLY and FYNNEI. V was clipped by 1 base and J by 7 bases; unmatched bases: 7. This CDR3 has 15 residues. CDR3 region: CASSEVGRGWQPQHF. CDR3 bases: TGTGCCAGCAGTGAAGTGGGCAGGGGGTGGCAGCCCCAGCATTTT.

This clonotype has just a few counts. The DNA for the CDR3 is TGTGCCAGCAGTCGGGAACGAAAACTGTTTTTT. Its protein is CASSRERKLFF. The rearrangement joins TRBV6-5 to TRBJ1-4; D ambiguous. CDR1 and CDR2 from the germline V gene are MNHEY and SVGAGI. The CDR3 is 11 residues long. V was clipped by 5 bases and J by 10 bases, with 8 bases between them.

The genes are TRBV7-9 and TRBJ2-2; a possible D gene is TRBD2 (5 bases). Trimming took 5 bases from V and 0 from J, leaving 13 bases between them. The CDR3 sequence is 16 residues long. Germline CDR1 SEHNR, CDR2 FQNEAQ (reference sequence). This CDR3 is CASSVLGFANTGELFF. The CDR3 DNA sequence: TGTGCCAGCAGCGTACTAGGGTTCGCGAACACCGGGGAGCTGTTTTTT. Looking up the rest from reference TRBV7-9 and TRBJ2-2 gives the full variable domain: DTGVSQNPRHKITKRGQNVTFRCDPISEHNRLYWYRQTLGQGPEFLTYFQNEAQLEKSRLLSDRFSAERPKGSFSTLEIQRTEQGDSAMYLCASSVLGFANTGELFFGEGSRLTVL.

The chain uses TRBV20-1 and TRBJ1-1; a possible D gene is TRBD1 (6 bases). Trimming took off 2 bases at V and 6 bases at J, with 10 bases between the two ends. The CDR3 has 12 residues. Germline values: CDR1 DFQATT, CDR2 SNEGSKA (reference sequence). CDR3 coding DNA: TGCAGTGCTAGACAGGGGCGCCCTGAAGCTTTCTTT. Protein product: CSARQGRPEAFF.

The CDR3 protein is CASSSTGGAAFF. CDR3 in DNA: TGTGCCAGCAGCTCGACAGGGGGAGCGGCTTTCTTT. The rearrangement uses TRBV7-9 and TRBJ1-1, with 9 bases matching TRBD1. Looked up from germline, CDR1 is SEHNR and CDR2 is FQNEAQ (reference sequence). The junction had 5 bases not matched to a gene; V was cut back by 4 bases and J by 11 bases. This CDR3 is built from 12 residues.

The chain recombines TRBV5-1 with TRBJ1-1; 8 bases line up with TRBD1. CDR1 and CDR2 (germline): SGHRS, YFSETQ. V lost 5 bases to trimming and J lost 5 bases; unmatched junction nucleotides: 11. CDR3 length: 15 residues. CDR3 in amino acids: CASRPGGDRLTEAFF. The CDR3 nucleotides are TGCGCCAGCAGGCCCGGGGGGGACAGGCTAACTGAAGCTTTCTTT.

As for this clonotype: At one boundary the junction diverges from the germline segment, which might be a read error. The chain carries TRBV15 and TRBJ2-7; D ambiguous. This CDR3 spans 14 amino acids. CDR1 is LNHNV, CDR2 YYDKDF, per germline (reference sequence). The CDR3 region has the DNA TGTGCCACCAGCAGAGACCACGGACCGGCATTGGCCCTCTTC. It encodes CATSRDHGPALALF.